The rows below give T cell receptor beta chains drawn from one sample of a study of tumor-infiltrating lymphocytes in localized non-small cell lung cancer. Sequencing used immunoSEQ multiplex PCR; TCRdb keeps in-frame clones, though not all of them. The top ten hold about 5.8% of the sample, which has tens of thousands of clones, about three fifths seen once. Sequencing was done on a sample of lung tumor tissue. Receptors were obtained from a human donor with non-small cell lung cancer. The CDR3 runs from the conserved cysteine through the conserved F or W. D genes are given only for firm matches. Clone size is stated in some rows and not others, as once, few, many or a class when expanded.

TRBJ2-5	TRBV5-1	-	-	CASSVPQETQYF	TGCGCCAGCAGCGTCCCCCAAGAGACCCAGTACTTC
TRBJ2-1	TRBV9	-	-	CASSATGAASTYYNEQFF	TGTGCCAGCAGTGCGACCGGGGCAGCCAGCACATACTACAATGAGCAGTTCTTC
TRBJ2-2	TRBV5-1	-	-	CASSLDTGELFF	TGCGCCAGCAGCTTGGATACCGGGGAGCTGTTTTTT
TRBJ2-2	TRBV7-7	few	-	CASSLDRTGELFF	TGTGCCAGCAGCTTAGACAGGACCGGGGAGCTGTTTTTT
TRBJ2-1	TRBV7-9	-	TRBD1	CASRGQGLNEQFF	TGTGCCAGCAGAGGACAGGGTCTGAATGAGCAGTTCTTC
TRBJ2-3	TRBV7-9	few	TRBD2	CASSLTSGSTDTQYF	TGTGCCAGCAGCTTAACTAGCGGGAGCACAGATACGCAGTATTTT
TRBJ1-5	TRBV10-2	few	-	CASSVRINQPQHF	TGCGCCAGCAGCGTAAGGATCAATCAGCCCCAGCATTTT
TRBJ2-7	TRBV5-1	-	TRBD1	CASSLEVGQGIYEQYF	TGCGCCAGCAGCTTGGAAGTGGGACAGGGGATTTACGAGCAGTACTTC
TRBJ1-3	TRBV19	few	-	CASHRQFSGNTIYF	TGTGCCAGCCACAGACAGTTCTCTGGAAACACCATATATTTT
TRBJ1-2	TRBV9	-	-	CASSVDATTNYGYTF	TGTGCCAGCAGCGTAGATGCGACCACTAACTATGGCTACACCTTC
TRBJ2-5	TRBV10-1	few	TRBD2	CASSVAGEETQYF	TGCGCCAGCAGTGTGGCGGGAGAAGAGACCCAGTACTTC
TRBJ1-2	TRBV30	-	TRBD1	CAWNNRPGQTNYGYTF	TGTGCCTGGAATAATCGACCGGGACAGACTAACTATGGCTACACCTTC
TRBJ1-2	TRBV5-4	-	TRBD1	CASSFLPGQGRFDYGYTF	TGTGCCAGCAGCTTCCTCCCGGGACAGGGACGGTTCGACTATGGCTACACCTTC
TRBJ2-2	TRBV11-1	-	-	CASSFQLQEYTGELFF	TGTGCCAGCAGCTTCCAACTACAGGAGTACACCGGGGAGCTGTTTTTT
TRBJ1-3	TRBV28	few	TRBD1	CASRLSTGVGNTIYF	TGTGCCAGCAGACTCTCCACAGGGGTCGGAAACACCATATATTTT
TRBJ2-7	TRBV11-2	-	-	CASSPGSGPQAEQYF	TGTGCCAGCAGCCCAGGCTCCGGGCCTCAGGCCGAGCAGTACTTC
TRBJ2-1	TRBV9	-	TRBD2	CASNGEGLALNEQFF	TGTGCCAGCAACGGAGAGGGACTAGCTCTAAATGAGCAGTTCTTC
TRBJ2-2	TRBV27	-	TRBD1	CASTTGGTGELFF	TGTGCCAGCACCACAGGGGGGACCGGGGAGCTGTTTTTT
TRBJ2-7	TRBV29-1	-	TRBD1	CSVAPGQGYEQYF	TGCAGCGTTGCCCCGGGACAGGGTTACGAGCAGTACTTC
TRBJ2-2	TRBV7-9	-	-	CASITEWGSLNTGELFF	TGTGCCAGCATCACGGAATGGGGCTCCTTGAACACCGGGGAGCTGTTTTTT
TRBJ2-5	TRBV5-6	-	TRBD2	CASSLVAGGRETQYF	TGTGCCAGCAGCTTGGTAGCGGGAGGGCGAGAGACCCAGTACTTC
TRBJ2-1	TRBV5-1	-	-	CASSLANGLYNEQFF	TGCGCCAGCAGCTTGGCCAACGGGCTATACAATGAGCAGTTCTTC
TRBJ2-7	TRBV11-2	-	-	CASSSSTGYEQYF	TGTGCCAGCAGCTCCTCCACGGGGTACGAGCAGTACTTC
TRBJ2-7	TRBV6-6	-	-	CASRPTGPGEQYF	TGTGCCAGCAGGCCCACAGGGCCGGGAGAGCAGTACTTC
TRBJ1-2	TRBV5-1	-	-	CASRDPGGGNGYTF	TGCGCCAGCAGGGACCCCGGGGGCGGAAACGGCTACACCTTC
TRBJ1-4	TRBV9	-	-	CASSVGGSHPRDEKLFF	TGTGCCAGCAGCGTAGGGGGGTCTCACCCAAGAGACGAAAAACTGTTTTTT
TRBJ2-3	TRBV6-1	-	TRBD1	CASSIRDRDTDTQYF	TGTGCCAGCAGTATCCGGGACAGGGATACAGATACGCAGTATTTT
TRBJ1-2	TRBV5-6	few	-	CASSLGGPANYGYTF	TGTGCCAGCAGCTTAGGCGGGCCGGCGAACTATGGCTACACCTTC
TRBJ2-7	TRBV7-2	-	TRBD2	CASSLGSGTPSYEQYF	TGTGCCAGCAGCTTAGGTAGCGGGACCCCCTCCTACGAGCAGTACTTC
TRBJ2-7	TRBV15	few	TRBD1	CATSEAGTGDYEQYF	TGTGCCACCAGCGAGGCAGGGACAGGCGACTACGAGCAGTACTTC
TRBJ1-4	TRBV6-1	once	TRBD1	CASTLDTGGAEKLFF	TGTGCCAGCACCCTTGATACAGGGGGGGCGGAAAAACTGTTTTTT
TRBJ2-1	TRBV14	-	TRBD2	CASSQVSGRGDEQFF	TGTGCCAGCAGCCAAGTGAGCGGGAGGGGCGATGAGCAGTTCTTC
TRBJ1-2	TRBV5-1	-	-	CASSRGGEYGYTF	TGCGCCAGCAGTAGGGGGGGAGAGTATGGCTACACCTTC
TRBJ2-1	TRBV11-3	-	-	CASSLVRGGEQFF	TGTGCCAGCAGCTTAGTTCGGGGAGGTGAGCAGTTCTTC
TRBJ2-2	TRBV5-1	-	-	CASSLYTSSNTGELFF	TGCGCCAGCAGCTTGTATACTAGTTCGAACACCGGGGAGCTGTTTTTT
TRBJ2-7	TRBV7-9	-	-	CASSFTGYEQYF	TGTGCCAGCAGTTTTACAGGGTACGAGCAGTACTTC
TRBJ1-5	TRBV5-4	-	TRBD1	CASSFYRDRGIYGNQPQHF	TGTGCCAGCAGCTTCTACCGGGACAGGGGGATTTACGGCAATCAGCCCCAGCATTTT
TRBJ2-3	TRBV18	-	TRBD2	CASSQRLAAPSTQYF	TGTGCCAGCTCACAGAGACTAGCCGCCCCGAGTACGCAGTATTTT
TRBJ1-4	TRBV18	-	-	CASSRGSIATNEKLFF	TGTGCCAGCTCACGGGGGAGCATTGCAACTAATGAAAAACTGTTTTTT
TRBJ2-1	TRBV12-5	-	-	CASGPGVLSYNEQFF	TGTGCTAGTGGTCCCGGGGTTCTCTCCTACAATGAGCAGTTCTTC
TRBJ2-5	TRBV4-2	-	-	CASSQGGSFQETQYF	TGTGCCAGCAGCCAAGGGGGTAGCTTCCAAGAGACCCAGTACTTC
TRBJ2-1	TRBV5-5	-	TRBD1	CASSLQGSEQFF	TGTGCCAGCAGCTTACAGGGGTCTGAGCAGTTCTTC
TRBJ2-7	TRBV7-6	-	TRBD1	CASSGSTGGEQYF	TGTGCCAGCAGCGGCTCTACAGGGGGAGAGCAGTACTTC
TRBJ2-7	TRBV29-1	-	-	CSVEDRETHEQYF	TGCAGCGTTGAAGATAGGGAGACGCACGAGCAGTACTTC
TRBJ1-1	TRBV7-8	few	TRBD1	CASSAQGEVKYTEAFF	TGTGCCAGCAGCGCACAGGGGGAGGTCAAGTACACTGAAGCTTTCTTT
TRBJ2-4	TRBV6-1	-	TRBD1	CASSEVTGGYIQYF	TGTGCCAGCAGTGAAGTTACAGGGGGATACATTCAGTACTTC
TRBJ1-2	TRBV28	-	TRBD1	CASGTGLGYTF	TGTGCCAGCGGGACAGGGCTGGGCTACACCTTC
TRBJ2-1	TRBV5-1	once	TRBD2	CASSSGGRTADEQFF	TGCGCCAGCAGCTCGGGCGGGAGAACTGCGGATGAGCAGTTCTTC
TRBJ2-1	TRBV25-1	-	-	CASSEWKGMDNEQFF	TGTGCCAGCAGTGAATGGAAGGGAATGGACAATGAGCAGTTCTTC
TRBJ1-4	TRBV10-3	medium-sized	TRBD1	CAISSQGAEKLFF	TGTGCCATCAGTTCTCAGGGGGCTGAAAAACTGTTTTTT
TRBJ1-2	TRBV7-9	-	TRBD1	CASSSDRGHLSYGYTF	TGTGCCAGCAGCTCGGACAGGGGGCATCTCAGCTATGGCTACACCTTC
TRBJ1-2	TRBV5-4	-	TRBD1	CASSLSGGGNYGYTF	TGTGCCAGCAGCTTGAGTGGAGGGGGCAACTATGGCTACACCTTC
TRBJ2-2	TRBV18	-	TRBD2	CASSPASGITGELFF	TGTGCCAGCTCACCAGCTAGCGGGATAACCGGGGAGCTGTTTTTT
TRBJ1-3	TRBV9	medium-sized	-	CASSGSTGISGNTIYF	TGTGCCAGCAGCGGATCGACGGGAATCTCTGGAAACACCATATATTTT
TRBJ1-2	TRBV19	-	TRBD1	CASSRTGNLPYGYTF	TGTGCCAGTAGTAGGACAGGGAACCTTCCTTATGGCTACACCTTC